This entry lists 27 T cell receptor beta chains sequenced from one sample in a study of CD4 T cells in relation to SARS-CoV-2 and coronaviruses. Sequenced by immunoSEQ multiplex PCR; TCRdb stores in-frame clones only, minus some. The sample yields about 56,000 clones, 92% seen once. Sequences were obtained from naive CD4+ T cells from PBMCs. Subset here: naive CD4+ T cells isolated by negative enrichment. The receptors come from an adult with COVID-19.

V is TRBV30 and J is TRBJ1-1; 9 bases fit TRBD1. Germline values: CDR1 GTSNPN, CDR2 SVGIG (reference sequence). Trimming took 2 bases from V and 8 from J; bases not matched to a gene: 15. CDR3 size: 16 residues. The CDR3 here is CAWSQPGQGTLREAFF. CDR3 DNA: TGTGCCTGGAGTCAACCGGGACAGGGAACTCTTAGGGAAGCTTTCTTT.

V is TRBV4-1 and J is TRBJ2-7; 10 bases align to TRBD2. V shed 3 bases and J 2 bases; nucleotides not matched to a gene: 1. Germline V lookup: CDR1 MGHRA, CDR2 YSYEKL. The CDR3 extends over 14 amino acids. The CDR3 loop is CASSQLAGAYEQYF. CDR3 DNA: TGCGCCAGCAGCCAGCTAGCGGGAGCCTACGAGCAGTACTTC.

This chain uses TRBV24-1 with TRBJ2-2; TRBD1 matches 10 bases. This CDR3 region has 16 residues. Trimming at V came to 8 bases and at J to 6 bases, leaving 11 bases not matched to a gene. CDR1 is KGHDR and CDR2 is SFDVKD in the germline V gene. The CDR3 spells CATKVTGTGDPGELFF. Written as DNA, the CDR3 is TGTGCCACCAAAGTCACCGGGACAGGGGATCCCGGGGAGCTGTTTTTT.

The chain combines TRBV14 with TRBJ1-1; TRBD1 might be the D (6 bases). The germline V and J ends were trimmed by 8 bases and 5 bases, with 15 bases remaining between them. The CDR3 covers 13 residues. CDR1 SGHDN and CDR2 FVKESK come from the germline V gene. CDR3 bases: TGTGCCAGCGCGTGGGGGGCCTCGACTGAAGCTTTCTTT. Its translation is CASAWGASTEAFF.

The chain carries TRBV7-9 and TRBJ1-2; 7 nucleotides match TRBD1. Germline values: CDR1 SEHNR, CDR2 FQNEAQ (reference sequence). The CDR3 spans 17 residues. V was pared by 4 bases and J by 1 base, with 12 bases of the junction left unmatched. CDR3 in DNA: TGTGCCAGCAGCTCAGTTCCCCGGGACAGCCTTAACTATGGCTACACCTTC. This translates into CASSSVPRDSLNYGYTF.

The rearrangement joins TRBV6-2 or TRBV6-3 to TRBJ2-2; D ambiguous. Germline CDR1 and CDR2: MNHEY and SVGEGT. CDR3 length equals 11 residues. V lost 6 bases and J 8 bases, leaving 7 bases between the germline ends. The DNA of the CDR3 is TGTGCCAGCAGCCGCAGGGGGGAGCTGTTTTTT. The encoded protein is CASSRRGELFF.

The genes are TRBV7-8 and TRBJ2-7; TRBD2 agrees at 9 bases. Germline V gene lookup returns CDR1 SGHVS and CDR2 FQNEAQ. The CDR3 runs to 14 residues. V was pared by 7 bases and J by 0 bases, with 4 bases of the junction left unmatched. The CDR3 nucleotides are TGTGCCAGCAAACGTAGCGGGGGCTCCTACGAGCAGTACTTC. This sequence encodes CASKRSGGSYEQYF.

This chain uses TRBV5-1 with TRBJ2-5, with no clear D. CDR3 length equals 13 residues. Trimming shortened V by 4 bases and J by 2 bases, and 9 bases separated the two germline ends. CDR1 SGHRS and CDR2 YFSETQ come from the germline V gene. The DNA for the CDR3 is TGCGCCAGCAGCCCAGGACCTCAAGAGACCCAGTACTTC. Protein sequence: CASSPGPQETQYF.

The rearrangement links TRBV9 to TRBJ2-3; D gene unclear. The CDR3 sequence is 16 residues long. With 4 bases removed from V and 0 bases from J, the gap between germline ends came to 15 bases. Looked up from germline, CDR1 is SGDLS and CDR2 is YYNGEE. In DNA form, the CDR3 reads TGTGCCAGCAGCCCCGACCTGGGTGCTAGCACAGATACGCAGTATTTT. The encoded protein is CASSPDLGASTDTQYF.

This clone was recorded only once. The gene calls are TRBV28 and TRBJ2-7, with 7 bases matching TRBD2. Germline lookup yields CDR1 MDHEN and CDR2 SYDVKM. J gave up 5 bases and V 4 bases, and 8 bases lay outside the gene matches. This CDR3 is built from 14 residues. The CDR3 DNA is TGTGCCAGCAGTTCGCGGGAGTATATCGACGAGCAGTACTTC. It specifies CASSSREYIDEQYF.

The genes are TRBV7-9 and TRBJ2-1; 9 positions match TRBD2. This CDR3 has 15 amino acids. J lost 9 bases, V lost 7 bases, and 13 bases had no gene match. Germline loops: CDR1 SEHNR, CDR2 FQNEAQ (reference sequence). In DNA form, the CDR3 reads TGTGCCAGCAAAATAGCGGGAGTTGAAGAAGGTGAGCAGTTCTTC. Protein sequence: CASKIAGVEEGEQFF.

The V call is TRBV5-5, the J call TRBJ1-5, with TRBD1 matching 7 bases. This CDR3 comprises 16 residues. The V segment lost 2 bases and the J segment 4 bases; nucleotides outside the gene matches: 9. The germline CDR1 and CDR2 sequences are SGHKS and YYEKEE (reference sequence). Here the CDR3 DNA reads TGTGCCAGCAGCTTTCAGATCGGGACAGATAATCAGCCCCAGCATTTT. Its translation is CASSFQIGTDNQPQHF.

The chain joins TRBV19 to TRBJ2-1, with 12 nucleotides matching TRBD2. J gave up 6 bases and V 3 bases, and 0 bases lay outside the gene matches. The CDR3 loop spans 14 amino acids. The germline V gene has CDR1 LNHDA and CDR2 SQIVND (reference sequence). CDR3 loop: CASSMGLAGNEQFF. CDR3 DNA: TGTGCCAGTAGTATGGGACTAGCGGGCAATGAGCAGTTCTTC.

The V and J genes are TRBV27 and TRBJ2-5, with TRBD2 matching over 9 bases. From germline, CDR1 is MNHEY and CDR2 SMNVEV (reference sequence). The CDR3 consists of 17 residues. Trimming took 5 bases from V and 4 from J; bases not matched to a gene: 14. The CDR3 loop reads CASSPGTSWVGPETQYF. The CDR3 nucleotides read TGTGCCAGCAGTCCCGGGACTAGCTGGGTGGGGCCAGAGACCCAGTACTTC.

Here the CDR3 reads CASSRGLAESTDTQYF. The CDR3 DNA is TGTGCCAGCAGCCGCGGACTAGCGGAGAGCACAGATACGCAGTATTTT. The gene calls are TRBV5-4 and TRBJ2-3, with 10 bases lining up with TRBD2. Germline V CDR1 and CDR2: SGHNT, YYREEE (reference sequence). CDR3 length equals 16 residues. V lost 4 bases to trimming and J lost 0 bases; unmatched junction nucleotides: 5.

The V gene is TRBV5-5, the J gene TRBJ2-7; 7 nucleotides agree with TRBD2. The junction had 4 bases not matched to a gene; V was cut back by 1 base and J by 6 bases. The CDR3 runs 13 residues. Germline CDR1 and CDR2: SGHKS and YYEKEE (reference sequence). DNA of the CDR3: TGTGCCAGCAGCTTGACGGGAGGTACCGAGCAGTACTTC. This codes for CASSLTGGTEQYF.

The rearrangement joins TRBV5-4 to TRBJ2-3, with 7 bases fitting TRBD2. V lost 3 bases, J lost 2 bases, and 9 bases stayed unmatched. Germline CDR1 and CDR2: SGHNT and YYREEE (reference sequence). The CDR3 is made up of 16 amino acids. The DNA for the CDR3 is TGTGCCAGCAGCTCACCGGCGGGGGAATTCACAGATACGCAGTATTTT. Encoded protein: CASSSPAGEFTDTQYF.

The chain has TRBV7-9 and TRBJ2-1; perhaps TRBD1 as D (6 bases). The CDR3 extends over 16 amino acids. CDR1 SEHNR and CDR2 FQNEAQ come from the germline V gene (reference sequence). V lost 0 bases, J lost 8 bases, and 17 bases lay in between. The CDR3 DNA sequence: TGTGCCAGCAGCTTAGCGAGCCAGGGGAGAGTCCATGAGCAGTTCTTC. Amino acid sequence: CASSLASQGRVHEQFF.

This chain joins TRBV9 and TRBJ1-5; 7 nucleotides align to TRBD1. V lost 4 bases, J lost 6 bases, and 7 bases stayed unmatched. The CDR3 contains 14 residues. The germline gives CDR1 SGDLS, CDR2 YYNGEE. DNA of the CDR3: TGTGCCAGCAGCCCCGGGACAGACGGTCAGCCCCAGCATTTT. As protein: CASSPGTDGQPQHF.

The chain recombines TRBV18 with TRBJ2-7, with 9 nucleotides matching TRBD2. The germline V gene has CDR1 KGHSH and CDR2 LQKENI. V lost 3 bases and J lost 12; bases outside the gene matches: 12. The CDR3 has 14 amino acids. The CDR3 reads CASSPGTSRQVWYF. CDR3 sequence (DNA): TGTGCCAGCTCACCTGGGACTAGCCGGCAGGTGTGGTACTTC.

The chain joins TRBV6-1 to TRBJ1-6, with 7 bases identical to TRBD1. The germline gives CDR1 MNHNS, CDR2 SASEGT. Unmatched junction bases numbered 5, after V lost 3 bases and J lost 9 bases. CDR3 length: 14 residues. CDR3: CASSEDRLRSPLHF. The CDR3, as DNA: TGTGCCAGCAGTGAGGACAGGCTACGTTCACCCCTCCACTTT.

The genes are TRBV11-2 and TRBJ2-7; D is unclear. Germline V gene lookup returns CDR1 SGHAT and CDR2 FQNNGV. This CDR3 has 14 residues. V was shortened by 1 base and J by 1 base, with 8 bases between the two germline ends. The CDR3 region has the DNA TGTGCCAGCAGCTTAGCCGCCTTGTCCTACGAGCAGTACTTC. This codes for CASSLAALSYEQYF.

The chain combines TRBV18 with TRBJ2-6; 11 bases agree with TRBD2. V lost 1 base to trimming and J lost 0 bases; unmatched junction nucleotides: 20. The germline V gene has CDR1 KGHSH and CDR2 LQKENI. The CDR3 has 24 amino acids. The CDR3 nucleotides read TGTGCCAGCTCACCACGAGGGGCTGGCGGGACTAGCGGCGGGCATGTCTCTGGGGCCAACGTCCTGACTTTC. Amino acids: CASSPRGAGGTSGGHVSGANVLTF.

DNA for the CDR3: TGTGCCAGCAGCGTAGCTCTAGCGGGAGCAAGCTACGAGCAGTACTTC. This gives the protein CASSVALAGASYEQYF. This chain links TRBV9 with TRBJ2-7; 10 bases fit TRBD2. The CDR3 extends over 16 amino acids. V trimming: 0 bases; J trimming: 3 bases; junction bases outside the gene matches: 6. CDR1 and CDR2 from the germline V gene are SGDLS and YYNGEE.

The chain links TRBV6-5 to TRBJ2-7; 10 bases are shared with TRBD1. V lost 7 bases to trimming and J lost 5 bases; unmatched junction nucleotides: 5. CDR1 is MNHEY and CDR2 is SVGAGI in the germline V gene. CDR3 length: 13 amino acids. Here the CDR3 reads CASTDRGPHEQYF. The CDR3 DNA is TGTGCCAGCACAGACAGGGGGCCCCACGAGCAGTACTTC.

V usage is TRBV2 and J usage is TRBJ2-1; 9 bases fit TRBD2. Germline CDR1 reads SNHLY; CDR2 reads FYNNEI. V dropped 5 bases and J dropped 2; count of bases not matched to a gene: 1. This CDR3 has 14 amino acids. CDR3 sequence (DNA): TGTGCCAGCAGTAGCGGGAGGACCTACAATGAGCAGTTCTTC. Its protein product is CASSSGRTYNEQFF.

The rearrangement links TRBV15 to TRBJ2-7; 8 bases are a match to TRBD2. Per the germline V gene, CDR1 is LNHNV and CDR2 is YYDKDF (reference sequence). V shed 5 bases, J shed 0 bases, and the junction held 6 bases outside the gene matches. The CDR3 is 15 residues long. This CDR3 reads CATSPGTRGSYEQYF. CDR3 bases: TGTGCCACCAGCCCCGGGACTAGAGGCTCCTACGAGCAGTACTTC. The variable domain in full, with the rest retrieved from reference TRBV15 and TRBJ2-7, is DAMVIQNPRYQVTQFGKPVTLSCSQTLNHNVMYWYQQKSSQAPKLLFHYYDKDFNNEADTPDNFQSRRPNTSFCFLDIRSPGLGDTAMYLCATSPGTRGSYEQYFGPGTRLTVT.